This TCR beta chain was sequenced during a study of technical replicates of blood from a few donors. Repertoires were generated with immunoSEQ multiplex PCR, while TCRdb's copy carries only in-frame clones and drops some. This table has 95,000 or so clones, 90% to 95% appearing once. Trimming took 2 bases from V and 5 from J, leaving 6 bases between them. This CDR3 is built from 12 residues. CDR1 is KGHSH, CDR2 LQKENI, per germline. This TCR derives from a human donor in good health. V is TRBV18 and J is TRBJ2-5; D may be TRBD1 (5 bases). Sequencing used T cells isolated from PBMCs. The DNA of the CDR3 is TGTGCCAGCTCACCAAGGGGCGAGACCCAGTACTTC. This encodes CASSPRGETQYF.